This TCR beta chain is from a study of response to subunit inactivated influenza vaccine. Study outcomes and limitations: Authors suggested seasonal influenza vaccinations each recruit few new T cells.

Each CDR3 protein gets one entry after TCRdb re-called the RT-PCR reads with MiXCR. The data hold 500,000 to 750,000 distinct CDR3 sequences, with less than 15% observed a single time. This clonotype was picked up a small number of times. The antigen is undetermined. This clonotype was obtained from a man in his forties or fifties who received an inactivated influenza vaccine. The sequences come from PBMCs from blood, collected 11 to 12 days after vaccination.

In DNA form, the CDR3 reads TGTGCCAGCAGTTACTCGGCGCGACACACTGAAGCTTTCTTT. Encoded protein: CASSYSARHTEAFF. The chain links TRBV6-5 to TRBJ1-1; D call uncertain. CDR1 MNHEY and CDR2 SVGAGI come from the germline V gene. V lost 0 bases and J lost 3, with 8 bases in between. This CDR3 contains 14 residues.